The entry below describes one T cell receptor beta chain. The clone's antigen remains unknown. One base away there is no much larger clone; base qualities are not given. The data belong to a study of blood T cell repertoires in COVID-19 (TCRdb year 2020). Describing the broader study: Samples covering the acute and convalescent phases of COVID-19 were provided by collaborators in the United States, Italy and Spain. The prospective study material was composed of cDNA or gDNA derived from T cells, B-cell-depleted T cells, or PBMCs. Subjects who had been exposed to COVID-19, were actively infected with it, or had recovered from it provided the deeply sampled blood TCRbeta repertoires that made up the dataset. The repertoires were released in a freely available public database intended as a resource for research on the immune response to SARS-CoV-2. Samples were obtained from the ongoing ImmuneRACE study (first 160 participants) and from 950 to 1,500 subjects provided by 6 global collaborators. The sample metadata nearly always contained a de-identified subject ID, COVID-19 status, age in years and sex. Where available, HLA class I and class II types were taken from metadata supplied by the sample provider and were not determined by assay-based typing. General findings and caveats noted by the study authors: Clinical and demographic metadata were provided uncurated, with the amount varying by source and participant.

TCRbeta CDR3 regions were amplified from genomic DNA by means of the immunoSEQ Assay, a bias-controlled multiplex PCR. Turning to the authors' computational methods: The number of nucleated cells in each sample was estimated by amplification of reference gene primers within the assay. To quantify the absolute abundance of each unique TCRbeta CDR3 rearrangement, sequence reads were collapsed and filtered. For each sample, productive Simpson clonality was calculated as the square root of Simpson's diversity index over productive rearrangements. TCRdb retrieved this table from immuneACCESS and kept in-frame rearrangements only. Not all clones are present; in checked studies, unresolved V genes account for under half, and no reason is known for the remainder. Clonal size and the V and J genes are those of that table, whereas D and trimming came from the DNA. For this sample the table gives 200,000 to 300,000 clones, of which just under 85% were detected only once. The biggest ten clones account for under 2% of the sample.

Collaborating institutions collected whole blood in K2EDTA tubes following their own protocols. For TCRbeta analysis, collaborators shipped samples in one of three forms: frozen whole blood, isolated PBMCs, or DNA extracted from either of those sample types. V has 7 bases trimmed and J has 4 bases trimmed; junction bases matching no gene number 8. From a lookup of the germline V gene, CDR1 and CDR2 are MDHEN and SYDVKM. The cysteine opens and the phenylalanine closes a CDR3 of 16 amino acids. Only the CDR3 region is kept as DNA, spanning 48 bases read in frame from base 1. Input material: peripheral blood. This sequence uses TRBV28 and TRBJ1-6; TRBD1 agrees with 9 junctional bases. The TCR was taken from a woman over 75 with acute or convalescent COVID-19. The CDR3 corresponds to CASKPAGTGYNSPLHF. The nucleotide sequence reads as follows: TGTGCCAGCAAACCAGCCGGGACAGGGTATAATTCACCCCTCCACTTT.